The present entry profiles one T cell receptor beta chain with its context. The source of the sample is a study of control samples from healthy donors and cancer patients. Germline CDR1 SQVTM, CDR2 ANQGSEA. CDR3 length: 15 amino acids. V was cut by 6 bases and J by 8 bases, with 25 bases left in between. Profiling relied on immunoSEQ multiplex PCR, and the TCRdb table lists in-frame clones only, not all of them. The data hold around 190,000 clones, with 90% observed a single time. The sequenced sample consisted of blood. This clonotype was obtained from a woman in her 50s in good health. The chain has TRBV29-1 and TRBJ1-2; tentatively, D is TRBD1 (6 bases). CDR3 bases: TGCAGCGTGGGGGCCGGGAACAGGCTGCCTCGGGGCTACACCTTC. This gives the protein CSVGAGNRLPRGYTF.